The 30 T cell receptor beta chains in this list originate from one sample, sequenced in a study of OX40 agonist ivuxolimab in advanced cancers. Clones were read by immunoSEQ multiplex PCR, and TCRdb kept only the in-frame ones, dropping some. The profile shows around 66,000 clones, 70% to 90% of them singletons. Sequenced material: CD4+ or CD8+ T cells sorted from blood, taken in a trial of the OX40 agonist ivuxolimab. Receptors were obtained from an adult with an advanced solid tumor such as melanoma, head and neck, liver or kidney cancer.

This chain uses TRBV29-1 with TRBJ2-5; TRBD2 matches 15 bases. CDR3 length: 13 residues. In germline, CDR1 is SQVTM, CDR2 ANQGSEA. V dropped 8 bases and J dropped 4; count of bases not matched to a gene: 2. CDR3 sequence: CSSGLAGGETQYF. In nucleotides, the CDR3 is TGCAGCTCGGGACTAGCGGGGGGAGAGACCCAGTACTTC.

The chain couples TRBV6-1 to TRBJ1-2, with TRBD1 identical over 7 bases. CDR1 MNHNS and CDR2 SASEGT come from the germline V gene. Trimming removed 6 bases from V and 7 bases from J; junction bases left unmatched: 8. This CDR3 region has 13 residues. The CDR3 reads CASRRQGDLGYTF. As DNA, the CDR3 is TGTGCCAGCAGGCGACAGGGAGACCTTGGCTACACCTTC.

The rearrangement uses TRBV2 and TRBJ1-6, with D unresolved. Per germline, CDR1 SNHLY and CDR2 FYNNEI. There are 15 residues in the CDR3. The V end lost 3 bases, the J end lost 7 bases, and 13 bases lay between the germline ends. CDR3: CASSDSSSSNSPLHF. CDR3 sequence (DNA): TGTGCCAGCAGTGATTCCTCAAGCTCCAATTCACCCCTCCACTTT.

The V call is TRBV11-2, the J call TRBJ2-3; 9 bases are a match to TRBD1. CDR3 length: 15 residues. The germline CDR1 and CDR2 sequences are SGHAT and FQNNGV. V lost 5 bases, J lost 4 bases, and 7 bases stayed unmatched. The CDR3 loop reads CASSPWTGEADTQYF. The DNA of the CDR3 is TGTGCCAGCAGCCCCTGGACAGGGGAGGCAGATACGCAGTATTTT.

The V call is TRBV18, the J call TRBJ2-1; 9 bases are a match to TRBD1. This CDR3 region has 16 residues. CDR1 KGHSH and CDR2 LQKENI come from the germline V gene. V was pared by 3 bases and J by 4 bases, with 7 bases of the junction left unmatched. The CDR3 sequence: CASSPRDRVRYNEQFF. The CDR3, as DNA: TGTGCCAGCTCACCCCGGGACAGGGTGCGGTACAATGAGCAGTTCTTC. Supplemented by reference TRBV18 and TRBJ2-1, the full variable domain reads NAGVMQNPRHLVRRRGQEARLRCSPMKGHSHVYWYRQLPEEGLKFMVYLQKENIIDESGMPKERFSAEFPKEGPSILRIQQVVRGDSAAYFCASSPRDRVRYNEQFFGPGTRLTVL.

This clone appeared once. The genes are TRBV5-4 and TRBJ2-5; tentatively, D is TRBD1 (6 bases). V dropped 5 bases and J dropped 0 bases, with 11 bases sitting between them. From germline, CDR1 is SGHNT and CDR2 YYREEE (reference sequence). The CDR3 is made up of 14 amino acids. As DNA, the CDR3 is TGTGCCAGCAGTTCCGGGACACACCAAGAGACCCAGTACTTC. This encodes CASSSGTHQETQYF. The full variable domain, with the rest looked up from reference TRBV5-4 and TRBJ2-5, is ETGVTQSPTHLIKTRGQQVTLRCSSQSGHNTVSWYQQALGQGPQFIFQYYREEENGRGNFPPRFSGLQFPNYSSELNVNALELDDSALYLCASSSGTHQETQYFGPGTRLLVL.

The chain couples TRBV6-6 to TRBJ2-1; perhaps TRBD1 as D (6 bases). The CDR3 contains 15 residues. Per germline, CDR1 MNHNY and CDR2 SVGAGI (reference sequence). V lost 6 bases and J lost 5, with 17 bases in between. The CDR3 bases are TGTGCCAGCAGATCTCATTCAGGGGAAGACAATGAGCAGTTCTTC. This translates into CASRSHSGEDNEQFF.

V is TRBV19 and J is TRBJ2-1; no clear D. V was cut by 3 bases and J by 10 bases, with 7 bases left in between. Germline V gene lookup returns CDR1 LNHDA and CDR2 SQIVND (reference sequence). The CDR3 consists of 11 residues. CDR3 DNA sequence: TGTGCCAGTAGTATCCAGAACGAGCAGTTCTTC. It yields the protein CASSIQNEQFF.

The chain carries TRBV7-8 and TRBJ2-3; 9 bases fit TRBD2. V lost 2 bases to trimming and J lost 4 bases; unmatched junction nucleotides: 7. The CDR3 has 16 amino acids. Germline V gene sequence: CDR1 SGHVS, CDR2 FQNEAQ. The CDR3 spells CASSLYPAGGSDTQYF. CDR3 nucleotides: TGTGCCAGCAGCTTATATCCAGCGGGGGGATCAGATACGCAGTATTTT.

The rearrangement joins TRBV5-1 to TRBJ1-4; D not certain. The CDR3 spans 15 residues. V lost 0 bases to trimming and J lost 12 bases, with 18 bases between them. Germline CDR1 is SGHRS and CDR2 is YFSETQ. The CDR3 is CASSLAGGQASELFF. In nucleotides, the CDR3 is TGCGCCAGCAGCTTGGCGGGAGGGCAAGCGTCGGAACTGTTTTTT.

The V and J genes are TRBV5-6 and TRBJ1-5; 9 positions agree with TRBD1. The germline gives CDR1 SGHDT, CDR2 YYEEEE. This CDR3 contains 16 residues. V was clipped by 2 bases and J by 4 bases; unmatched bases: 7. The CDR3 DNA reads TGTGCCAGCAGCTTCGGCCGGGACAGGGCTAATCAGCCCCAGCATTTT. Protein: CASSFGRDRANQPQHF. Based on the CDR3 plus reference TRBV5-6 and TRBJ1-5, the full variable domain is DAGVTQSPTHLIKTRGQQVTLRCSPKSGHDTVSWYQQALGQGPQFIFQYYEEEERQRGNFPDRFSGHQFPNYSSELNVNALLLGDSALYLCASSFGRDRANQPQHFGDGTRLSIL.

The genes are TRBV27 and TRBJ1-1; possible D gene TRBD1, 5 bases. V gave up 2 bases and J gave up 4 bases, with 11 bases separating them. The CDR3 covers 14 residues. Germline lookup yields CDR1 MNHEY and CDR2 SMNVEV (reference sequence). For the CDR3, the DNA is TGTGCCAGCAGTTTAACAGGCTGGGGCACTGAAGCTTTCTTT. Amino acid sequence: CASSLTGWGTEAFF.

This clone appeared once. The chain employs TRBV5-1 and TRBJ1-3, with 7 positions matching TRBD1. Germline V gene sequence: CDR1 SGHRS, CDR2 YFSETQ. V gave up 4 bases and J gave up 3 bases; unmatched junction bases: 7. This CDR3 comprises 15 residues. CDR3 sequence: CASSVAGGSGNTIYF. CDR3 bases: TGCGCCAGCAGCGTCGCAGGGGGTAGTGGAAACACCATATATTTT.

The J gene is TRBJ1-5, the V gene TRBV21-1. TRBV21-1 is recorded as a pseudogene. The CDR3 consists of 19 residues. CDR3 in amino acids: CASSKARFLYGGSNQPQHF. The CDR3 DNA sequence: TGTGCCAGCAGCAAAGCGCGGTTTCTTTATGGGGGGAGCAATCAGCCCCAGCATTTT.

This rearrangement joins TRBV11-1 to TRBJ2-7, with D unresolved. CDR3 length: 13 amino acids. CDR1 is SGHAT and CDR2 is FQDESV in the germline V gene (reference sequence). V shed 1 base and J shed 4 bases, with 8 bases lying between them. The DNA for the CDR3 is TGTGCCAGCAGCTTAGTGGCTACTTACGAGCAGTACTTC. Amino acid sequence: CASSLVATYEQYF.

The CDR3 bases are TGTGCCAGCAGCTTAGTTTTTCAGGGAGGGCGGACCCAGTACTTC. As protein: CASSLVFQGGRTQYF. This sequence joins TRBV13 and TRBJ2-5; 7 bases match TRBD2. Germline V gene data show CDR1 as PRHDT and CDR2 as FYEKMQ (reference sequence). The CDR3 extends over 15 amino acids. With V trimmed by 1 base and J by 7 bases, 9 bases remained unmatched.

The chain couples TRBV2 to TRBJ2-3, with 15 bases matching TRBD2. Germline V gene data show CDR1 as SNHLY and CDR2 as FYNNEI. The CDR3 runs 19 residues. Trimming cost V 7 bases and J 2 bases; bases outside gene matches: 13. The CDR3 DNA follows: TGTGCCAGCAACTCAGTCCCGGGACTAGCGGGGGGCAACACAGATACGCAGTATTTT. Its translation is CASNSVPGLAGGNTDTQYF.

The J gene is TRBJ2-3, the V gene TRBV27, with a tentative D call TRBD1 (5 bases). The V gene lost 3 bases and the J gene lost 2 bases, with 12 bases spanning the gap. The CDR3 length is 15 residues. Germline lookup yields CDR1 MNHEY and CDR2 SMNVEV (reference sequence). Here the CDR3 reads CASSFRQSLTDTQYF. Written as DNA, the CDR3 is TGTGCCAGCAGTTTCCGACAGAGTCTCACAGATACGCAGTATTTT.

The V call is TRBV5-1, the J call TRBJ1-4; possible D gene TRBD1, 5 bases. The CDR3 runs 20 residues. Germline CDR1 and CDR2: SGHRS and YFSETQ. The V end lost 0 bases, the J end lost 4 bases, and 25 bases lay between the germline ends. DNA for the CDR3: TGCGCCAGCAGCTTGGTCCCCCTCCAGGGCGGAGGTAATAATAATGAAAAACTGTTTTTT. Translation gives CASSLVPLQGGGNNNEKLFF.

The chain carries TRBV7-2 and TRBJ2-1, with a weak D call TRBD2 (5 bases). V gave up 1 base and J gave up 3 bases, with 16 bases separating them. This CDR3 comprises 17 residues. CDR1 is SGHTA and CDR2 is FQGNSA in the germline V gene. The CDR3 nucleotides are TGTGCCAGCAGCTTAGGCCGGACTCAGTTCCTCTACAATGAGCAGTTCTTC. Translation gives CASSLGRTQFLYNEQFF.

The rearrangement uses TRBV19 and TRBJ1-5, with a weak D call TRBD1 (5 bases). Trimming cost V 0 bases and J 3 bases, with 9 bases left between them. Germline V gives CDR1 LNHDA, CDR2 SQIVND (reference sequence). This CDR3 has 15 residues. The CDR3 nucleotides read TGTGCCAGTAGTATAGAGAGGGGTTACAATCAGCCCCAGCATTTT. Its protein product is CASSIERGYNQPQHF.

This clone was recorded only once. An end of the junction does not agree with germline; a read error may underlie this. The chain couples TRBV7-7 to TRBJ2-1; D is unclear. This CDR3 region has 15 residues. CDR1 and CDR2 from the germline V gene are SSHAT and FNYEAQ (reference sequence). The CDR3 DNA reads TGTGCTAGCAGCTTAGAGGCCGGTGGAGACAATGAGCAGTTCTTC. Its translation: CASSLEAGGDNEQFF.

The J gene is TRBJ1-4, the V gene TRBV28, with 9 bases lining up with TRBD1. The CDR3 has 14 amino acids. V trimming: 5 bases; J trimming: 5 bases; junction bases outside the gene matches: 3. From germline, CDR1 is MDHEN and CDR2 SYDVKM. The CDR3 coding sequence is TGTGCCAGCAGTCTTACAGGGGGCAATGAAAAACTGTTTTTT. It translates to CASSLTGGNEKLFF.

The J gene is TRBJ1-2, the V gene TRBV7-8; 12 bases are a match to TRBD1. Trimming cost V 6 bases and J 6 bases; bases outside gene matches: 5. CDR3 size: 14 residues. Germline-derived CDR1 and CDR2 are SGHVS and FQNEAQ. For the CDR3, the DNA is TGTGCCAGCAGGCCGGGACAGGGGGCGGATGGCTACACCTTC. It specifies CASRPGQGADGYTF.

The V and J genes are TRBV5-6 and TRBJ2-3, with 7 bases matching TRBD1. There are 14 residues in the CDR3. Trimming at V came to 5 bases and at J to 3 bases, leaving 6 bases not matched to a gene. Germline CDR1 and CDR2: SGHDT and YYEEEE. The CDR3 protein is CASSRQGPTDTQYF. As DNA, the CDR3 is TGTGCCAGCAGTCGACAGGGCCCAACAGATACGCAGTATTTT.

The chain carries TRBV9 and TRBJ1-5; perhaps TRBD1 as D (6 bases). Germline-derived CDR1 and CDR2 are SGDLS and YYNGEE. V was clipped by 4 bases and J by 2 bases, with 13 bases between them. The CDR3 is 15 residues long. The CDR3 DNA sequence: TGTGCCAGCAGCCCCCGGCCAGGGGGCAATCAGCCCCAGCATTTT. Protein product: CASSPRPGGNQPQHF.

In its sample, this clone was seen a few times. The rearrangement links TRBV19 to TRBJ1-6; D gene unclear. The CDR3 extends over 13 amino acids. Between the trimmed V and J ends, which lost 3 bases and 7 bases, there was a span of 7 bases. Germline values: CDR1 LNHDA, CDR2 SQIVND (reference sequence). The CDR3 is CASSILLNSPLHF. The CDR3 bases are TGTGCCAGTAGTATCCTCCTAAATTCACCCCTCCACTTT.

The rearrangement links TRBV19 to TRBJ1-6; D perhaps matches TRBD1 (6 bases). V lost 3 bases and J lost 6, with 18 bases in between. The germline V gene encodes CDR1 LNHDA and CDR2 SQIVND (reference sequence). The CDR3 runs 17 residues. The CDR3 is CASSIRGHGKLNSPLHF. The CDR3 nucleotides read TGTGCCAGTAGTATTCGGGGACACGGAAAACTTAATTCACCCCTCCACTTT.

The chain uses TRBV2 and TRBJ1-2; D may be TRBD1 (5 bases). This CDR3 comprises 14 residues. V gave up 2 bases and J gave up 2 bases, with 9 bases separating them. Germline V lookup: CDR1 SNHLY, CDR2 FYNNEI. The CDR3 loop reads CASSERGPNYGYTF. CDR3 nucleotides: TGTGCCAGCAGTGAACGGGGCCCCAACTATGGCTACACCTTC.

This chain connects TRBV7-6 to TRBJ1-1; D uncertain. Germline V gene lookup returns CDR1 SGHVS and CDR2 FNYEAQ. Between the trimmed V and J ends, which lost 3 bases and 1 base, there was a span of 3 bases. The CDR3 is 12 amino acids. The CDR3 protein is CASSFPNTEAFF. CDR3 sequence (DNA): TGTGCCAGCAGCTTTCCGAACACTGAAGCTTTCTTT.